What follows are 15 T cell receptor beta chains derived from one specimen sequenced in a study of cytomegalovirus exposure and HLA in healthy donors. Primers: 60 Vbeta forward and 13 Jbeta reverse. Some clones are missing from TCRdb's copy, which holds only in-frame ones; the method was immunoSEQ multiplex PCR. The sample records about 210,000 clones, approximately 81% being singletons. The source material was PBMCs. These receptors were obtained from a girl under 10 years old in good health and CMV-seronegative.

This chain uses TRBV4-1 with TRBJ1-1; TRBD1 is a possible D gene (6 bases). CDR1 is MGHRA and CDR2 is YSYEKL in the germline V gene. V gave up 2 bases and J gave up 1 base, with 14 bases separating them. The CDR3 is 16 amino acids. CDR3 sequence: CASSQSPQGPNTEAFF. The DNA of the CDR3 is TGCGCCAGCAGCCAAAGTCCCCAGGGGCCGAACACTGAAGCTTTCTTT.

V and J are TRBV30 and TRBJ2-5, with 8 bases fitting TRBD2. V lost 0 bases to trimming and J lost 1 base; unmatched junction nucleotides: 7. The germline gives CDR1 GTSNPN, CDR2 SVGIG (reference sequence). The CDR3 is 16 residues long. DNA of the CDR3: TGTGCCTGGAGTGTATATCGGGGGGGTGTCCAAGAGACCCAGTACTTC. Translation: CAWSVYRGGVQETQYF.

The chain employs TRBV4-2 and TRBJ2-2, with D perhaps matching TRBD1 (6 bases). From germline, CDR1 is LGHNA and CDR2 YNFKEQ. This CDR3 has 15 residues. The V end was cut by 0 bases, the J end by 4 bases, with 9 bases between. Written as DNA, the CDR3 is TGTGCCAGCAGCCAAGATCTAGGGGGCACCGGGGAGCTGTTTTTT. Translated, it gives CASSQDLGGTGELFF.

The rearrangement links TRBV6-5 to TRBJ2-5; 8 bases map to TRBD1. The CDR3 loop spans 13 amino acids. The germline gives CDR1 MNHEY, CDR2 SVGAGI. V shed 6 bases and J 5 bases; nucleotides not matched to a gene: 5. CDR3 sequence reads: CASRARGRETQYF. DNA of the CDR3: TGTGCCAGCAGGGCCAGGGGGCGGGAGACCCAGTACTTC.

Note on this clone: Compared with germline, one end of the junction differs, possibly owing to a read error. The J gene is TRBJ1-4, the V gene TRBV7-9; D remains unclear. The CDR3 contains 16 residues. Germline CDR1 SEHNR, CDR2 FQNEAQ (reference sequence). The CDR3 loop reads CSSSLAAGHGDEKLFF. CDR3 in DNA: TGTTCCAGCAGCTTAGCCGCCGGGCACGGGGATGAAAAACTGTTTTTT.

The chain couples TRBV27 to TRBJ1-2; 12 bases map to TRBD1. The V segment lost 5 bases and the J segment 7 bases; nucleotides outside the gene matches: 5. The CDR3 length is 14 residues. Looked up from germline, CDR1 is MNHEY and CDR2 is SMNVEV (reference sequence). The CDR3 DNA is TGTGCCAGCAGTCCGGGACAGGGGGCCCCTGGCTACACCTTC. Its translation: CASSPGQGAPGYTF.

This chain links TRBV27 with TRBJ1-6; 7 nucleotides match TRBD1. This CDR3 spans 16 amino acids. Germline assignment: CDR1 MNHEY and CDR2 SMNVEV (reference sequence). With V trimmed by 0 bases and J by 8 bases, 7 bases remained unmatched. CDR3 in DNA: TGTGCCAGCAGTTTATCCGGGGGACAGTTGGATTCACCCCTCCACTTT. This translates into CASSLSGGQLDSPLHF.

This clone was observed once. The chain combines TRBV7-9 with TRBJ2-1; 15 bases fit TRBD2. V shed 1 base, J shed 4 bases, and the junction held 8 bases outside the gene matches. Germline V gene sequence: CDR1 SEHNR, CDR2 FQNEAQ (reference sequence). This CDR3 spans 19 amino acids. CDR3 region: CASSLEGTSGGPLYNEQFF. CDR3 bases: TGTGCCAGCAGCTTAGAAGGGACTAGCGGGGGGCCGTTATACAATGAGCAGTTCTTC.

The V gene is TRBV7-3, the J gene TRBJ2-2, with TRBD2 identical over 12 bases. With V trimmed by 4 bases and J by 4 bases, 4 bases remained unmatched. Germline lookup yields CDR1 SGHTA and CDR2 FQGTGA. CDR3 length: 16 amino acids. The CDR3 protein is CASSYLGLAGTGELFF. CDR3 bases: TGTGCCAGCAGCTACTTGGGACTAGCGGGCACCGGGGAGCTGTTTTTT.

The CDR3: CASSQEPYSSYEQYF. In DNA form, the CDR3 reads TGCGCCAGCAGCCAAGAACCATACAGCTCCTACGAGCAGTACTTC. The chain carries TRBV4-1 and TRBJ2-7, with D uncertain. Trimming removed 0 bases at V and 0 bases at J, with 9 bases between. CDR1 and CDR2 from the germline V gene are MGHRA and YSYEKL. This CDR3 has 15 residues.

The CDR3 reads CASSYQTSGTTDTQYF. In DNA form, the CDR3 reads TGTGCCAGCAGTTATCAGACTAGCGGAACAACAGATACGCAGTATTTT. The gene calls are TRBV6-5 and TRBJ2-3; 9 bases match TRBD2. Looked up from germline, CDR1 is MNHEY and CDR2 is SVGAGI. This CDR3 is built from 16 residues. J lost 3 bases, V lost 3 bases, and 7 bases had no gene match.

The chain is built from TRBV7-8 and TRBJ2-3, with D maybe TRBD2 (6 bases). CDR1 is SGHVS, CDR2 FQNEAQ, per germline. Trimming took off 8 bases at V and 2 bases at J, with 11 bases between the two ends. CDR3 length: 13 residues. The CDR3 here is CASGRGTTDTQYF. In nucleotides, the CDR3 is TGTGCCAGCGGGCGGGGAACCACAGATACGCAGTATTTT.

This sequence joins TRBV7-9 and TRBJ2-1; TRBD2 might be the D (5 bases). The V end was cut by 4 bases, the J end by 9 bases, with 13 bases between. The CDR3 has 13 amino acids. Germline-derived CDR1 and CDR2 are SEHNR and FQNEAQ (reference sequence). CDR3 nucleotide sequence: TGTGCCAGCAGCTCTTCAGAGGGTATTGAGCAGTTCTTC. Translation gives CASSSSEGIEQFF.

The CDR3 spells CASSTKTPQNIQYF. The DNA for the CDR3 is TGTGCCAGCAGCACAAAAACCCCCCAAAACATTCAGTACTTC. This chain joins TRBV7-9 and TRBJ2-4; D is unresolved. The CDR3 covers 14 residues. Deletions cut 5 bases from V and 5 bases from J, with 13 bases between. Per germline, CDR1 SEHNR and CDR2 FQNEAQ (reference sequence).

The V and J genes are TRBV11-3 and TRBJ2-3; D is undetermined. The V end was cut by 1 base, the J end by 2 bases, with 10 bases between. The CDR3 length is 15 residues. Per germline, CDR1 SGHNT and CDR2 YENEEA. This chain's CDR3 is CASSLGTLDTDTQYF. CDR3 nucleotides: TGTGCCAGCAGCTTAGGAACTCTAGACACAGATACGCAGTATTTT.